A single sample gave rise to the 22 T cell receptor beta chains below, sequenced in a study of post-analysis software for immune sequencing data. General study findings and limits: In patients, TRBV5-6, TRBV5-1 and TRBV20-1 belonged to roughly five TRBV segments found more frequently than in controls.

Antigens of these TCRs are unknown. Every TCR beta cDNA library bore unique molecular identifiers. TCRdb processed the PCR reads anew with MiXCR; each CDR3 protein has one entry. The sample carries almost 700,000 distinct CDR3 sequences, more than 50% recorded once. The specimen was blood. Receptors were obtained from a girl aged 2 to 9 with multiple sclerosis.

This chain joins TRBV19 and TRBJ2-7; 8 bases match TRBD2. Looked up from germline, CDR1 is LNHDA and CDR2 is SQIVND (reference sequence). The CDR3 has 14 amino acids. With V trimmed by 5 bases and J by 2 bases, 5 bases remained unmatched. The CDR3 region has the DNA TGTGCCAGTAGTCCCCGAGCGGGAGCCTACGAGCAGTACTTC. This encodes CASSPRAGAYEQYF.

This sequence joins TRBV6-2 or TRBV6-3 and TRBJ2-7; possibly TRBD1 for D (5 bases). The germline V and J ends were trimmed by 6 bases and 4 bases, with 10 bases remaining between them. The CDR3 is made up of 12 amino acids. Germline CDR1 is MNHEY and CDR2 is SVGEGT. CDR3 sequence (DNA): TGTGCCAGCAGGAACAGGTTGTACGAGCAGTACTTC. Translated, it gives CASRNRLYEQYF.

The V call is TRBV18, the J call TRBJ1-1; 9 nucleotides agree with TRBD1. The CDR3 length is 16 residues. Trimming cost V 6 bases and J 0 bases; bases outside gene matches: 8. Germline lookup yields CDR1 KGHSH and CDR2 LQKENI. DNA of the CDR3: TGTGCCAGCTCGGGCTACAGGGGGCGATTGAACACTGAAGCTTTCTTT. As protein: CASSGYRGRLNTEAFF.

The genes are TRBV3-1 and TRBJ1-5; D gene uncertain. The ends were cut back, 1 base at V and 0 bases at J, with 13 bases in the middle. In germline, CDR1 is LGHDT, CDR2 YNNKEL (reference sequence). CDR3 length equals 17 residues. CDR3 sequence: CASSQGLVDYSNQPQHF. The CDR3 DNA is TGTGCCAGCAGCCAAGGTCTTGTGGATTATAGCAATCAGCCCCAGCATTTT.

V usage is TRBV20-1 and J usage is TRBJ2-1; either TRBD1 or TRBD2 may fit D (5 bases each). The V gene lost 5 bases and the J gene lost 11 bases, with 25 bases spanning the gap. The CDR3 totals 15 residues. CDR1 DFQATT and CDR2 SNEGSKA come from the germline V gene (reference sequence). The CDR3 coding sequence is TGCAGTGCTCCCCCGGCGGGCAGGGTCAAAGGTAAGCAGTTCTTC. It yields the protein CSAPPAGRVKGKQFF.

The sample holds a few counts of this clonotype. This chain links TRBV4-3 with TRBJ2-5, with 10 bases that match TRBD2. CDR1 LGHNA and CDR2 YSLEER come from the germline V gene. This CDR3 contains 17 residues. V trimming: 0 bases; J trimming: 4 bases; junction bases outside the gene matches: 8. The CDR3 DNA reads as TGCGCCAGCAGCCAAGATCCCAGCGGGGGGGTCGTAGAGACCCAGTACTTC. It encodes CASSQDPSGGVVETQYF.

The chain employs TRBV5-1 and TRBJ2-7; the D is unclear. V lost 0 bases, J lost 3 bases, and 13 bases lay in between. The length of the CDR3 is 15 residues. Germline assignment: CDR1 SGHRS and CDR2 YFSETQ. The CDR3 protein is CASSLDGVGIYEQYF. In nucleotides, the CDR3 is TGCGCCAGCAGCTTGGATGGGGTAGGCATCTACGAGCAGTACTTC.

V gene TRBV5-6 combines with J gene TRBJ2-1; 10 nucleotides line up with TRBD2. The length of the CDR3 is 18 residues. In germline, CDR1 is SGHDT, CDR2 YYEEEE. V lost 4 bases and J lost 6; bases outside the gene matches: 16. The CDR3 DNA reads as TGTGCCAGCAGCCACCCCGTTTCTAGCGGGAGATCCCCCAATGAGCAGTTCTTC. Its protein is CASSHPVSSGRSPNEQFF.

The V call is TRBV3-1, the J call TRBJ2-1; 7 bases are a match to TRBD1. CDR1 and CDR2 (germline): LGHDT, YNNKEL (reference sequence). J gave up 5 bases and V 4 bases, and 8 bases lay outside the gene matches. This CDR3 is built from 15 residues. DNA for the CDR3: TGTGCCAGCAGCCCCAGGGGGAAGGTAGACAATGAGCAGTTCTTC. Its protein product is CASSPRGKVDNEQFF.

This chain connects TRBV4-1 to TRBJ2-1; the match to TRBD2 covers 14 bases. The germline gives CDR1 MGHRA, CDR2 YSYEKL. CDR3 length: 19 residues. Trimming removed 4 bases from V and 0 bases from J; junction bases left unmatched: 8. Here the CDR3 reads CASSLLGLAGGSSYNEQFF. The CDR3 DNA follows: TGCGCCAGCAGCCTGCTCGGACTAGCGGGGGGAAGCTCCTACAATGAGCAGTTCTTC.

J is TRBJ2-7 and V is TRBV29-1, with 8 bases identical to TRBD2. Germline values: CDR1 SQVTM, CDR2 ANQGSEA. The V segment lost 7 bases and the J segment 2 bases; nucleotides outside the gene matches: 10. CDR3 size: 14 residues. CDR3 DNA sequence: TGCAGCGCCAAGGCCGTAGCGGGACCCTACGAGCAGTACTTC. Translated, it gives CSAKAVAGPYEQYF.

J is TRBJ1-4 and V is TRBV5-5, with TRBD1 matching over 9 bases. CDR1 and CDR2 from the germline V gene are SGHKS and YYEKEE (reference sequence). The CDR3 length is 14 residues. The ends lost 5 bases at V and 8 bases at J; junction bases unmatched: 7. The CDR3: CASRQGQGGEKLFF. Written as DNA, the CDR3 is TGTGCCAGCAGGCAGGGACAGGGCGGGGAAAAACTGTTTTTT.

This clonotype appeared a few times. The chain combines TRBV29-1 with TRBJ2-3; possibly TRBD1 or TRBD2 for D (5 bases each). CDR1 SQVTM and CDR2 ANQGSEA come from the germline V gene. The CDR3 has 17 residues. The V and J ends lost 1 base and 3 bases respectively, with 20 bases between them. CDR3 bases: TGCAGCGTTGAAGGGACAAGACCAGCGGAGGAGACAGATACGCAGTATTTT. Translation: CSVEGTRPAEETDTQYF.

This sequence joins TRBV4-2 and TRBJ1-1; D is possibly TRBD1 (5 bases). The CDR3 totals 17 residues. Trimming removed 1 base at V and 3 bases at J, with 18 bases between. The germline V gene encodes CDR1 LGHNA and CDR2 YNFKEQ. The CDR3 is CASSQVRGRGSDTEAFF. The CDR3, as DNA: TGTGCCAGCAGCCAAGTTCGAGGGCGGGGGTCGGACACTGAAGCTTTCTTT.

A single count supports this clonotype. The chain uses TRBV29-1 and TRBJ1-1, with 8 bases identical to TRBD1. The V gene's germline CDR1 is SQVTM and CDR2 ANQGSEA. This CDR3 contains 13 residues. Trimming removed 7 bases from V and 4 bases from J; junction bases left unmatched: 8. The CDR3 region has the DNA TGCAGCGCCTCACAGGGGGAGAGCACTGAAGCTTTCTTT. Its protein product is CSASQGESTEAFF.

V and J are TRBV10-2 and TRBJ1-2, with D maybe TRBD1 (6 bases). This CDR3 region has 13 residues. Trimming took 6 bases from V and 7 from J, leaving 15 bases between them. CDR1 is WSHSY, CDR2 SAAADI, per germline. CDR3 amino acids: CASREHREGGYTF. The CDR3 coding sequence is TGCGCCAGCAGGGAGCACAGGGAGGGTGGCTACACCTTC.

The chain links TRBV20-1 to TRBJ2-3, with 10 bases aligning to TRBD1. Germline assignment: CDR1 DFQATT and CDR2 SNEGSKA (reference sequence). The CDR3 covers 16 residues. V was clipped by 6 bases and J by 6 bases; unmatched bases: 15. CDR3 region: CSAIWNGQGVTDTQYF. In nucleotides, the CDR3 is TGCAGTGCGATCTGGAACGGACAGGGGGTCACGGATACGCAGTATTTT.

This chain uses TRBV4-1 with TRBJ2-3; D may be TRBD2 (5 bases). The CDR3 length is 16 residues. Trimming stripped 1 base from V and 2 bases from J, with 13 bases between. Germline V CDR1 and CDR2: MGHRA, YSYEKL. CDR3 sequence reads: CASSQAFGRTTDTQYF. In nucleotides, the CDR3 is TGCGCCAGCAGCCAAGCCTTTGGGAGAACCACAGATACGCAGTATTTT.

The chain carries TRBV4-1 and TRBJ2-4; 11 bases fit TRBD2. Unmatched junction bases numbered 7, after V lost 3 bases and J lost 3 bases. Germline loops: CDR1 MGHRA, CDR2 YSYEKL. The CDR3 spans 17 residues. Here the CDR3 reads CASSQLLAGEGKNIQYF. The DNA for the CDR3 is TGCGCCAGCAGCCAGCTACTAGCGGGAGAGGGCAAAAACATTCAGTACTTC.

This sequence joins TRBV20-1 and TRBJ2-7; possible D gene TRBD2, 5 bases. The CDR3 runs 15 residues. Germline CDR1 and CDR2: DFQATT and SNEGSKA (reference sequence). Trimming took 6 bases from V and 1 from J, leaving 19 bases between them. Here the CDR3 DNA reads TGCAGTGCCGAGTCAGGAGCTAGCTTTTCCTACGAGCAGTACTTC. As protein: CSAESGASFSYEQYF.

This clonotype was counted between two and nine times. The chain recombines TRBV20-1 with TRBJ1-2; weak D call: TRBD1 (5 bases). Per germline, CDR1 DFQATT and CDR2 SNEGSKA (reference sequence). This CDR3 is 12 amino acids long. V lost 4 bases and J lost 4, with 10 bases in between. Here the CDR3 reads CSAISDTYGYTF. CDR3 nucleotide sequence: TGCAGTGCTATTTCGGACACCTATGGCTACACCTTC.

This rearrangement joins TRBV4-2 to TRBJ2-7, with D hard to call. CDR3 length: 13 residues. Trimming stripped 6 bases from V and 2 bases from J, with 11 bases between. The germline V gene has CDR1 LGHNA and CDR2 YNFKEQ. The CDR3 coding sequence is TGTGCCAGCAGTCGTGCGAGCACCTACGAGCAGTACTTC. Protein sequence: CASSRASTYEQYF.